These 15 T cell receptor beta chains share one sample of origin, sequenced in a study of blood T cell repertoires in COVID-19. Here immunoSEQ multiplex PCR was the method, and the copy in TCRdb shows in-frame clones only, minus some. The sample contains some 390,000 clones, 70% to 90% of which appear only once. Sequencing was done on a sample of peripheral blood. The receptors come from a woman aged 60-70 years with COVID-19, enrolled during active disease.

This chain links TRBV19 with TRBJ1-1, with 9 bases aligning to TRBD1. The V gene end was trimmed by 8 bases and the J gene end by 0 bases; junction bases not matched to a gene: 10. The CDR3 contains 16 residues. Germline V gene lookup returns CDR1 LNHDA and CDR2 SQIVND (reference sequence). CDR3 sequence: CASLDRGSKMNTEAFF. The CDR3, as DNA: TGTGCCAGTCTCGACAGGGGGTCGAAGATGAACACTGAAGCTTTCTTT.

The chain joins TRBV29-1 to TRBJ2-3; unclear D gene. CDR1 and CDR2 from the germline V gene are SQVTM and ANQGSEA. The CDR3 extends over 12 amino acids. The V end lost 1 base, the J end lost 8 bases, and 10 bases lay between the germline ends. The CDR3 DNA follows: TGCAGCGTTGAAGTGCTAGTAGCTACGCAGTATTTT. Its translation is CSVEVLVATQYF.

V gene TRBV4-2 combines with J gene TRBJ2-3; 8 bases map to TRBD2. Per the germline V gene, CDR1 is LGHNA and CDR2 is YNFKEQ. Trimming removed 1 base from V and 3 bases from J; junction bases left unmatched: 3. The CDR3 has 15 residues. CDR3 protein: CASSQGRGETDTQYF. The CDR3 bases are TGTGCCAGCAGCCAAGGGCGGGGGGAGACAGATACGCAGTATTTT.

The genes are TRBV28 and TRBJ2-7; D remains ambiguous. CDR1 and CDR2 from the germline V gene are MDHEN and SYDVKM. CDR3 length: 16 residues. Trimming left V 0 bases short and J 2 bases short, with 14 bases between. This CDR3 is CASSLWTPGRAYEQYF. The CDR3 DNA reads TGTGCCAGCAGTTTATGGACGCCGGGTCGGGCCTACGAGCAGTACTTC.

J is TRBJ2-2 and V is TRBV18; D unclear. Trimming cost V 2 bases and J 0 bases, with 7 bases left between them. The germline V gene encodes CDR1 KGHSH and CDR2 LQKENI. The length of the CDR3 is 15 residues. The CDR3 spells CASSPAVPNTGELFF. In DNA, the CDR3 is TGTGCCAGCTCACCAGCAGTCCCGAACACCGGGGAGCTGTTTTTT.

The gene calls are TRBV7-8 and TRBJ1-5; 8 bases align to TRBD1. CDR1 and CDR2 (germline): SGHVS, FQNEAQ. The CDR3 has 16 residues. The trim removed 1 base at V and 1 base at J, leaving 3 bases unmatched. In DNA, the CDR3 is TGTGCCAGCAGCTTAGTCGCAGGGGGCAGCAATCAGCCCCAGCATTTT. It yields the protein CASSLVAGGSNQPQHF.

This clone came up once. J is TRBJ2-2 and V is TRBV18; 8 bases are a match to TRBD1. Germline CDR1 is KGHSH and CDR2 is LQKENI. The CDR3 runs to 16 residues. V lost 1 base to trimming and J lost 5 bases; unmatched junction nucleotides: 6. The CDR3 is CASSPLRDRTTGELFF. CDR3 coding DNA: TGTGCCAGCTCACCACTGAGGGACAGGACAACCGGGGAGCTGTTTTTT.

V usage is TRBV18 and J usage is TRBJ1-4; 8 bases are shared with TRBD1. The CDR3 contains 18 residues. Per the germline V gene, CDR1 is KGHSH and CDR2 is LQKENI. The V and J ends lost 4 bases and 8 bases, in that order; junction bases with no gene match: 18. The CDR3 protein is CASSRAGQGARTTEKLFF. CDR3 nucleotides: TGTGCCAGCTCACGGGCGGGGCAGGGGGCGCGAACGACGGAAAAACTGTTTTTT.

V gene TRBV5-1 combines with J gene TRBJ2-3; TRBD2 is a possible D gene (5 bases). CDR3 length: 17 amino acids. The germline gives CDR1 SGHRS, CDR2 YFSETQ. V was cut by 4 bases and J by 3 bases, with 21 bases left in between. The CDR3 reads CASSPRSGTLDTDTQYF. For the CDR3, the DNA is TGCGCCAGCAGCCCCCGTTCGGGAACATTGGATACAGATACGCAGTATTTT.

The genes are TRBV7-6 and TRBJ2-6, with D maybe TRBD2 (5 bases). Trimming took 2 bases from V and 0 from J, leaving 5 bases between them. This CDR3 is built from 15 residues. Looked up from germline, CDR1 is SGHVS and CDR2 is FNYEAQ. This CDR3 reads CASSLRDSGANVLTF. The CDR3 DNA sequence: TGTGCCAGCAGCTTACGGGACTCTGGGGCCAACGTCCTGACTTTC.

This sequence joins TRBV27 and TRBJ1-6; no reliable D call. The ends were cut back, 7 bases at V and 9 bases at J, with 19 bases in the middle. Germline lookup yields CDR1 MNHEY and CDR2 SMNVEV (reference sequence). CDR3 length equals 15 residues. The CDR3 DNA reads as TGTGCCAGCACCTCTTTGTCTGTTTACGGTTCACCCCTCCACTTT. Its protein product is CASTSLSVYGSPLHF.

The V gene is TRBV30, the J gene TRBJ1-2; D is uncertain. The germline CDR1 and CDR2 sequences are GTSNPN and SVGIG (reference sequence). The length of the CDR3 is 12 residues. Trimming removed 4 bases at V and 4 bases at J, with 10 bases between. CDR3 loop: CAWNQRGYGYTF. The DNA of the CDR3 is TGTGCCTGGAACCAACGGGGCTATGGCTACACCTTC.

The genes are TRBV9 and TRBJ1-3, with 9 bases aligning to TRBD1. Per the germline V gene, CDR1 is SGDLS and CDR2 is YYNGEE. This CDR3 is built from 15 residues. The trim removed 3 bases at V and 4 bases at J, leaving 5 bases unmatched. As DNA, the CDR3 is TGTGCCAGCAGCGCGTCCGGGACAGGGGGAAACACCATATATTTT. The encoded protein is CASSASGTGGNTIYF.

This chain joins TRBV2 and TRBJ2-7; TRBD1 matches at 8 bases. Trimming took 8 bases from V and 5 from J; bases not matched to a gene: 8. Germline assignment: CDR1 SNHLY and CDR2 FYNNEI. This CDR3 has 13 residues. CDR3 sequence reads: CASVRSGGDEQYF. The CDR3 region has the DNA TGTGCCAGCGTTAGGTCAGGGGGCGACGAGCAGTACTTC.

The genes are TRBV7-3 and TRBJ2-7, with 7 bases aligning to TRBD1. V trimming: 5 bases; J trimming: 2 bases; junction bases outside the gene matches: 3. Looked up from germline, CDR1 is SGHTA and CDR2 is FQGTGA. This CDR3 is built from 13 residues. CDR3 in amino acids: CASSRDRAYEQYF. The CDR3 region has the DNA TGTGCCAGCAGCCGGGACAGAGCCTACGAGCAGTACTTC.